What follows are 21 T cell receptor beta chains derived from one specimen sequenced in a study of T cell responses to AZD1222 COVID-19 vaccine. Sequenced by immunoSEQ multiplex PCR; TCRdb stores in-frame clones only, minus some. The table includes some 130,000 clones, 93% detected once. This specimen was peripheral blood, taken on day 0 of AZD1222 vaccination. The source is an adult in good health.

The chain is built from TRBV7-2 and TRBJ2-3; the D gene could be TRBD1 or TRBD2 (5 bases each). This CDR3 is built from 13 residues. Germline CDR1 SGHTA, CDR2 FQGNSA. The V and J ends lost 6 bases and 7 bases respectively, with 14 bases between them. The CDR3, as DNA: TGTGCCAGCAGGCCGCAGGGAGCGAATACGCAGTATTTT. Amino acids: CASRPQGANTQYF.

This chain joins TRBV6-2 or TRBV6-3 and TRBJ2-5, with D maybe TRBD2 (5 bases). V lost 6 bases to trimming and J lost 1 base, with 21 bases between them. This CDR3 contains 17 residues. Germline loops: CDR1 MNHEY, CDR2 SVGEGT. The CDR3 here is CASSPWRGPRLQETQYF. The DNA of the CDR3 is TGTGCCAGCAGCCCTTGGCGCGGGCCCAGGCTCCAAGAGACCCAGTACTTC.

This clone appeared once. The V and J genes are TRBV13 and TRBJ1-2; no reliable D call. V was clipped by 5 bases and J by 7 bases, with 17 bases between them. This CDR3 contains 14 residues. Germline V CDR1 and CDR2: PRHDT, FYEKMQ (reference sequence). The CDR3 here is CASSRRPGPSGYTF. Written as DNA, the CDR3 is TGTGCCAGCAGCCGTCGACCAGGCCCCAGTGGCTACACCTTC.

V usage is TRBV5-1 and J usage is TRBJ1-4; D may be TRBD1 (6 bases). V shed 3 bases and J shed 0 bases, with 6 bases lying between them. Germline lookup yields CDR1 SGHRS and CDR2 YFSETQ. The CDR3 contains 14 residues. The CDR3 protein is CASSWTATNEKLFF. In DNA, the CDR3 is TGCGCCAGCAGCTGGACAGCAACTAATGAAAAACTGTTTTTT.

This clone was detected only once. The rearrangement uses TRBV6-5 and TRBJ2-5; 12 bases agree with TRBD2. Germline loops: CDR1 MNHEY, CDR2 SVGAGI. The junction had 7 bases not matched to a gene; V was cut back by 6 bases and J by 5 bases. The CDR3 is 15 residues long. For the CDR3, the DNA is TGTGCCAGCAGCCCACTAGCGGGAGGTGCGGAGACCCAGTACTTC. It encodes CASSPLAGGAETQYF.

This clone was observed a single time. V usage is TRBV11-1 and J usage is TRBJ1-1, with TRBD1 as a possible D gene (6 bases). Trimming left V 0 bases short and J 10 bases short, with 15 bases between. This CDR3 is 14 amino acids long. Looked up from germline, CDR1 is SGHAT and CDR2 is FQDESV (reference sequence). The CDR3 coding sequence is TGTGCCAGCAGCTTAGCGCTTGGGGGCCGGCGAGCTTTCTTT. It specifies CASSLALGGRRAFF. Full variable domain (missing parts from reference TRBV11-1 and TRBJ1-1): EAEVAQSPRYKITEKSQAVAFWCDPISGHATLYWYRQILGQGPELLVQFQDESVVDDSQLPKDRFSAERLKGVDSTLKIQPAELGDSAMYLCASSLALGGRRAFFGQGTRLTVV.

The CDR3 DNA sequence: TGTGCCAGCAGCCCCTCCGGGGCCTACGAGCAGTACTTC. Its protein is CASSPSGAYEQYF. The chain combines TRBV12-3 or TRBV12-4 with TRBJ2-7, with D perhaps matching TRBD2 (5 bases). V lost 6 bases and J 2 bases, leaving 11 bases between the germline ends. The CDR3 length is 13 residues.

This chain joins TRBV5-1 and TRBJ2-7, with D uncertain. The V end was cut by 0 bases, the J end by 0 bases, with 7 bases between. The CDR3 spans 14 residues. CDR1 and CDR2 (germline): SGHRS, YFSETQ. In DNA, the CDR3 is TGCGCCAGCAGCTTGGATGCCCCCTCCTACGAGCAGTACTTC. This translates into CASSLDAPSYEQYF.

Note on this clone: The same CDR3 is also encoded by other DNA sequences in this sample. The chain recombines TRBV9 with TRBJ2-3; D is uncertain. The CDR3 runs to 12 residues. V lost 0 bases and J lost 5, with 4 bases in between. Germline lookup yields CDR1 SGDLS and CDR2 YYNGEE. CDR3 residues: CASSVVGDTQYF. DNA of the CDR3: TGTGCCAGCAGCGTAGTGGGAGATACGCAGTATTTT.

The V and J genes are TRBV28 and TRBJ2-7, with TRBD1 identical over 8 bases. CDR1 is MDHEN, CDR2 SYDVKM, per germline. This CDR3 comprises 14 residues. Trimming took 3 bases from V and 4 from J; bases not matched to a gene: 5. The CDR3 sequence is CASSLGQVLYEQYF. DNA for the CDR3: TGTGCCAGCAGTTTGGGACAGGTACTGTACGAGCAGTACTTC.

This chain connects TRBV27 to TRBJ1-6, with no clear D. The CDR3 covers 12 residues. V dropped 7 bases and J dropped 8 bases, with 9 bases sitting between them. The germline gives CDR1 MNHEY, CDR2 SMNVEV (reference sequence). The DNA of the CDR3 is TGTGCCAGCACCACTCTCTATTCACCCCTCCACTTT. This gives the protein CASTTLYSPLHF.

This rearrangement joins TRBV7-9 to TRBJ2-7; 10 positions agree with TRBD2. The CDR3 loop spans 15 amino acids. The V gene's germline CDR1 is SEHNR and CDR2 FQNEAQ (reference sequence). V lost 1 base, J lost 5 bases, and 5 bases stayed unmatched. The CDR3 DNA is TGTGCCAGCAGCTTAGTTACTAGCGGGGAAGACGAGCAGTACTTC. This sequence encodes CASSLVTSGEDEQYF.

J is TRBJ1-1 and V is TRBV28; 7 bases are shared with TRBD1. Germline CDR1 is MDHEN and CDR2 is SYDVKM. J was trimmed by 2 bases and V by 5 bases; bases with no gene match: 8. The CDR3 loop spans 15 amino acids. The CDR3 nucleotides are TGTGCCAGCAGTCCAACCCAGGGGGGTAACACTGAAGCTTTCTTT. Its protein product is CASSPTQGGNTEAFF.

The V gene is TRBV6-5, the J gene TRBJ1-1; 7 bases line up with TRBD1. CDR1 is MNHEY, CDR2 SVGAGI, per germline. This CDR3 has 13 residues. Trimming took 2 bases from V and 7 from J; bases not matched to a gene: 4. CDR3 nucleotide sequence: TGTGCCAGCAGTTACCGACAGGGAGGTGAAGCTTTCTTT. Amino acid sequence: CASSYRQGGEAFF.

V is TRBV4-1 and J is TRBJ2-5, with 7 bases matching TRBD2. Germline V gene data show CDR1 as MGHRA and CDR2 as YSYEKL. V trimming: 0 bases; J trimming: 0 bases; junction bases outside the gene matches: 4. The CDR3 is made up of 16 amino acids. DNA of the CDR3: TGCGCCAGCAGCCAAGAGGGGGGGACCGACCAAGAGACCCAGTACTTC. Protein product: CASSQEGGTDQETQYF.

This clone was observed a single time. The chain has TRBV12-3 or TRBV12-4 and TRBJ1-1; D is possibly TRBD1 (5 bases). This CDR3 contains 13 residues. V lost 6 bases and J 10 bases, leaving 18 bases between the germline ends. The CDR3 DNA follows: TGTGCCAGCAGCCCTAACCGCGTCCAGGGAGCTTTCTTT. Protein product: CASSPNRVQGAFF.

This clone was seen a single time. The genes are TRBV27 and TRBJ1-2; perhaps TRBD1 as D (6 bases). The length of the CDR3 is 13 residues. CDR1 and CDR2 (germline): MNHEY, SMNVEV (reference sequence). Trimming left V 4 bases short and J 3 bases short, with 9 bases between. The chain's CDR3 is CASSYGGDYGYTF. DNA of the CDR3: TGTGCCAGCAGTTACGGGGGCGACTATGGCTACACCTTC.

This chain joins TRBV9 and TRBJ1-4; perhaps TRBD1 as D (5 bases). Germline assignment: CDR1 SGDLS and CDR2 YYNGEE. The germline V and J ends were trimmed by 0 bases and 4 bases, with 13 bases remaining between them. This CDR3 region has 16 residues. The CDR3 DNA follows: TGTGCCAGCAGCGTAGAAATTACAGGCAATAATGAAAAACTGTTTTTT. Residues: CASSVEITGNNEKLFF.

This chain uses TRBV4-1 with TRBJ1-2, with D uncertain. Germline assignment: CDR1 MGHRA and CDR2 YSYEKL. The V end lost 4 bases, the J end lost 7 bases, and 13 bases lay between the germline ends. The CDR3 sequence is 13 residues long. CDR3 sequence: CASSLLEFGGYTF. CDR3 bases: TGCGCCAGCAGCCTTTTGGAATTCGGTGGCTACACCTTC.

The chain carries TRBV18 and TRBJ2-7; 8 positions agree with TRBD1. V gave up 3 bases and J gave up 2 bases; unmatched junction bases: 3. The CDR3 is 14 residues long. Germline V CDR1 and CDR2: KGHSH, LQKENI. CDR3 nucleotides: TGTGCCAGCTCACCTACAGGGGGACCCTACGAGCAGTACTTC. Translation gives CASSPTGGPYEQYF.

This chain joins TRBV19 and TRBJ2-1, with D possibly being TRBD2 (5 bases). Trimming took off 0 bases at V and 1 base at J, with 13 bases between the two ends. The CDR3 has 17 residues. Per germline, CDR1 LNHDA and CDR2 SQIVND (reference sequence). CDR3: CASSIDLYRGSYNEQFF. The CDR3 nucleotides are TGTGCCAGTAGTATAGATCTTTACCGAGGGTCCTACAATGAGCAGTTCTTC.